This T cell receptor beta chain is from a study of CD8+CD57+ T cells in acquired aplastic anemia. The overall study: Average DNA yield from sorted CD4+ and CD8+ cells was about 3 ug.

Study-level points and caveats: Patients were compared with controls for CD8+ Simpson's diversity, and no significant difference emerged. Patients had approximately 30 CD8+ CDR3 sequences in common with controls (the shared set).

Comment on this clonotype: Its cognate antigen is unknown.

It was genomic DNA that served as the template for profiling TCR beta VDJ and CDR3. TCRdb processed the reads anew with MiXCR; each CDR3 protein has one entry. The sample gives hundreds of thousands of distinct CDR3 sequences, 50% to 70% of which show up once; approximately 8% is in the top ten. This CDR3 comprises 16 residues. The germline CDR1 and CDR2 sequences are SGHTA and FQGNSA. J gave up 6 bases and V 4 bases, and 7 bases lay outside the gene matches. The sequence was obtained from a human donor with severe aplastic anemia or a healthy control (not recorded which). The sequenced sample was sorted CD4+, CD8+, or CD8+CD57+ T cells (not recorded which) from PBMCs. The chain links TRBV7-2 to TRBJ2-3, with 13 bases that match TRBD2. The CDR3 spells CASSSTSGGAADTQYF. In nucleotides, the CDR3 is TGTGCCAGCAGCTCAACTAGCGGGGGGGCCGCGGATACGCAGTATTTT.